This T cell receptor beta chain was observed in a study of blood T cell repertoires in COVID-19. About the research overall: Sources were T cells, B-cell-depleted T cells, or PBMCs; the material itself was cDNA or gDNA.

The CDR3 totals 17 residues. Germline CDR1 reads SEHNR; CDR2 reads FQNEAQ (reference sequence). V shed 1 base and J shed 1 base, with 15 bases lying between them. Per the authors' pipeline: Estimation of nucleated cell counts was performed using reference gene primer amplification. The method was immunoSEQ multiplex PCR; TCRdb's version includes in-frame clones alone and lacks a portion of them. That table is the source of V, J and clone size, and D and trimming were worked out from the DNA. The profile shows around 100,000 clones, approximately 88% of them singletons. V and J are TRBV7-9 and TRBJ2-3; weak D call: TRBD2 (5 bases). The sequence derives from a man in his sixties with COVID-19, enrolled during active disease. Sequenced material: peripheral blood. CDR3 coding DNA: TGTGCCAGCAGCTTAGGAGTCGGGGTAGGCGGCACAGATACGCAGTATTTT. It codes for CASSLGVGVGGTDTQYF.